This T cell receptor beta chain was found in a study of T cell repertoires in cytomegalovirus infection. The overall study: It was recently identified HLA-C-restricted and well-studied HLA-B-restricted CMV epitopes that the study used. It was the public TCR beta signatures that indicated both CMV infection and matching HLA type.

The CDR3 sequence is 15 residues long. Germline V CDR1 and CDR2: SGHKS, YYEKEE (reference sequence). J lost 7 bases, V lost 2 bases, and 6 bases had no gene match. Comments on this clonotype: Its antigen is not identified.

TCRdb reprocessed the reads via MiXCR and lists one record per CDR3 protein. The sample lists approximately 390,000 distinct CDR3 sequences, roughly a third occurring once. Regarding the study as a whole: Predominance within the ex vivo response was attributable to HLA-C-restricted CMV-specific TCR beta clonotypes. Using cumulative public TCR beta family frequency, the authors identified those who carried CMV together with the relevant HLA.

This material consisted of cultured PBMCs, taken from culture after CMV antigen stimulation. The sequence derives from a human donor in good health (CMV status not recorded). Some clones in this sample may be carry-over from other donors' samples. The chain combines TRBV5-5 with TRBJ1-6; TRBD1 matches 7 bases. The CDR3 sequence: CASSFTGQLNSPLHF. CDR3 bases: TGTGCCAGCAGCTTTACGGGACAGCTGAATTCACCCCTCCACTTT.